This T cell receptor beta chain was retrieved from a study of T cells in Graves' hyperthyroidism and ophthalmopathy. Per the germline V gene, CDR1 is SGHTA and CDR2 is FQGTGA. The length of the CDR3 is 16 residues. Trimming at V came to 4 bases and at J to 5 bases, leaving 10 bases not matched to a gene. The investigators amplified TCR beta CDR3 regions from RNA transcripts. The HTBI primer set drove a first-round RT-PCR of the TCR CDR3. TCRdb reanalysed the multiplex PCR reads using MiXCR and keeps one entry per CDR3 protein. The sample lists around 600,000 distinct CDR3 sequences; 14% were seen once. This clonotype was observed at least ten times.

The sequencing sample was made of blood. The clonotype was recovered from a woman aged 50 to 60 with Graves' ophthalmopathy. V gene TRBV7-3 combines with J gene TRBJ2-5, with 10 nucleotides matching TRBD1. The chain's CDR3 is CASSSHPGQGLETQYF. CDR3 DNA sequence: TGTGCCAGCAGCTCACACCCGGGACAGGGGTTGGAGACCCAGTACTTC.